Relative to its sample, the clone carrying this T cell receptor beta chain is medium-sized. Its antigen is unidentified. This sample is part of a study of tumor and adjacent non-tumor tissue in lung cancer. Study in general: Patients comprised approximately eleven adenocarcinoma, 2 squamous cell carcinoma and 1 small cell lung cancer. The patients, around 11 men and 5 or 6 women, were roughly 30 to 80 with stage I to III disease. Around 4.2 million productive TCRbeta reads were obtained per sample on average. The study's findings and limits: Higher tumor TCR diversity was associated with shorter survival.

Three rounds of nested PCR, following a modified ARM-PCR protocol, produced the TCRbeta library. Using its own MiXCR run on the multiplex PCR reads, TCRdb lists one record per CDR3 protein. The sample has 45,000 to 65,000 distinct CDR3 sequences, 74% seen once. Germline CDR1 is MNHNY and CDR2 is SVGAGI (reference sequence). The CDR3 extends over 15 amino acids. The J segment lost 3 bases and the V segment lost 5 bases, leaving 3 bases of the junction unmatched. RNA was extracted from bulk tissue without any cell sorting. This non-tumor lung sample came from over 3 cm beyond the tumor edge. The origin of this receptor is a woman aged 60-75 years with non-small cell lung cancer. Sequenced sample: distant non-tumor lung tissue. The chain employs TRBV6-6 and TRBJ2-2; 10 bases agree with TRBD1. CDR3 sequence: CASSPGTGDTGELFF. CDR3 nucleotides: TGTGCCAGCAGTCCCGGGACAGGGGACACCGGGGAGCTGTTTTTT.